This T cell receptor (beta chain) originates from a study of metastatic and nonmetastatic thyroid tumors (dated by TCRdb to the early 2020s). Regarding the research as a whole: Repertoires from peripheral blood and from tumor or nodule tissue samples of malignant and benign thyroid patients were compared.

Points on this clone: What antigen it recognizes has not been identified. No base qualities exist here, and no much larger clone lies one base off it.

The germline V gene supplies CDR1 KGHSH and CDR2 LQKENI. Clipping removes 1 base from V and 6 bases from J, with 12 as the unmatched junction base count. From the cysteine through the phenylalanine, the CDR3 covers 17 amino acids. The read is trimmed to its CDR3 DNA, 51 bases read in frame from base 1. Overall results and qualifications from the work: In both blood and tumor samples, TCR beta diversity was reported to be significantly higher in malignant tumors than in benign nodules.

To prepare the library, PCR was applied. For sequencing, an Illumina HiSeq 4000 was employed. High-throughput sequencing was used to profile the TCR beta-chain CDR3 region of every patient. The study's processing was this. The researchers built a classifier to tell apart papillary thyroid cancer patients with distant metastasis, based on CDR3 differences among clinicopathological groups. The Shannon index was used to assess repertoire diversity, and the Morisita-Horn index was used to assess tumor-blood repertoire similarity. The public sequencing data were trimmed at Q25 with fastp and processed into clonotypes with MiXCR by TCRdb, which kept only in-frame beta chains. These V and J calls are TCRdb output, not the study's own analysis. The sample table records approximately 44,000 clones; around 24% of these occur just once. Together, the top ten hold approximately 14% of the sample. None of the patients had been given any treatment before thyroid surgery. Using T-cell receptor beta sequencing, the researchers looked back retrospectively at clinical samples from patients, gathered between about 2012 and 2019.

Sequenced input: tumor tissue. This receptor was taken from a female donor with papillary thyroid cancer or a benign thyroid nodule (not recorded which). Some clones in this sample may be carry-over from other donors' samples. The chain is made from TRBV18 and TRBJ1-3; 7 central nucleotides agree with TRBD1. The DNA reads TGTGCCAGCTCACCACTCGGGACAGCCTCTGGGGTAAACACCATATATTTT. This translates into CASSPLGTASGVNTIYF.